This TCR beta chain originates from a study of blood T cells in healthy people across ages. As for this clonotype: Antigen specificity is unknown.

Study results and caveats: Total diversity from one million sequenced T cells was likely underestimated.

The germline CDR1 and CDR2 sequences are SGHRS and YFSETQ. The CDR3 sequence is 17 residues long. V dropped 4 bases and J dropped 0 bases, with 17 bases sitting between them. A J-beta primer mix and a sample-barcoded 5' primer were used in a second PCR of roughly 7 to 12 cycles. MiXCR was run by TCRdb on the 5' RACE reads, yielding one entry per CDR3 protein. Of around 1,500,000 distinct CDR3 sequences in the sample, roughly 40% were seen once. The TCR originated in a woman between 18 and 29 years old in good health. Sequencing input: blood. The J gene is TRBJ2-4, the V gene TRBV5-1; D perhaps matches TRBD1 (5 bases). CDR3 in amino acids: CASSPDRQFTAKNIQYF. For the CDR3, the DNA is TGCGCCAGCAGCCCCGACCGACAGTTTACAGCCAAAAACATTCAGTACTTC.